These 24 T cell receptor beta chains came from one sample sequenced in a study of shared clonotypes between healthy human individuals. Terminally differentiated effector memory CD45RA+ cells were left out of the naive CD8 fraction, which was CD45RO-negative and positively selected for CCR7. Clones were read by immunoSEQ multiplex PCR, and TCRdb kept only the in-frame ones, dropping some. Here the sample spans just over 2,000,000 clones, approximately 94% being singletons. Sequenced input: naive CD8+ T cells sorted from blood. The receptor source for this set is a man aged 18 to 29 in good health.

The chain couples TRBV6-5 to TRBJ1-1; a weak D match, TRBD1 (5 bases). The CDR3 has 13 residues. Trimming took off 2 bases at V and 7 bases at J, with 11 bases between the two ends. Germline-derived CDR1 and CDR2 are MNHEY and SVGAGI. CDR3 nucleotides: TGTGCCAGCAGTTACGGGACGTCTGTTGAAGCTTTCTTT. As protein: CASSYGTSVEAFF.

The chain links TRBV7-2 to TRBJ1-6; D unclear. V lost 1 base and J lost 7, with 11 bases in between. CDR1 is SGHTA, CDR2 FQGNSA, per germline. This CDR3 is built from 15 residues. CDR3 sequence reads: CASSLESSPNSPLHF. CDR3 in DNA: TGTGCCAGCAGCTTAGAATCCAGTCCAAATTCACCCCTCCACTTT.

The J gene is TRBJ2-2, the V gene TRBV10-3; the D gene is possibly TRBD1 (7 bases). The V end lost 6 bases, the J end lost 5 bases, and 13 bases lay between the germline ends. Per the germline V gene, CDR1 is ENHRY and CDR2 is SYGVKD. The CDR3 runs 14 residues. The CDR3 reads CAISAGQSTGELFF. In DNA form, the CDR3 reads TGTGCCATCAGCGCGGGACAGAGTACCGGGGAGCTGTTTTTT.

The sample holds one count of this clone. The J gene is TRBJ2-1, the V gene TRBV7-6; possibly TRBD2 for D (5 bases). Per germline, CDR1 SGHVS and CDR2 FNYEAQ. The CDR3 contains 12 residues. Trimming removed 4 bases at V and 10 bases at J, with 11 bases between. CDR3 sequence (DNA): TGTGCCAGCAGCTCGGAGGTCGGGGAGCAGTTCTTC. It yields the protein CASSSEVGEQFF.

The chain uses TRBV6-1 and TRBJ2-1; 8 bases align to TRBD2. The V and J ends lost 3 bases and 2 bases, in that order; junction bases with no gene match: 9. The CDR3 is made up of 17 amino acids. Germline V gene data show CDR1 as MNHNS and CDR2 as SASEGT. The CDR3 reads CASSDGAGRGAYNEQFF. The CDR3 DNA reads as TGTGCCAGCAGTGACGGAGCCGGGCGGGGGGCCTACAATGAGCAGTTCTTC.

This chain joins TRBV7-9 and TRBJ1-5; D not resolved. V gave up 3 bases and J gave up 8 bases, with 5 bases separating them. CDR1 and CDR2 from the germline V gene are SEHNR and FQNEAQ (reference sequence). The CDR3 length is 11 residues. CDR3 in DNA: TGTGCCAGCAGCTTGGGAGAGCCCCAGCATTTT. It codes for CASSLGEPQHF.

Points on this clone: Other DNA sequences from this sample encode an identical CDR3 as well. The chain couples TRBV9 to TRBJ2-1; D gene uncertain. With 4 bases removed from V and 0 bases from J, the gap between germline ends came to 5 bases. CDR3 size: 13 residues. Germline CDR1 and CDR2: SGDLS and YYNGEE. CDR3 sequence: CASSPSSYNEQFF. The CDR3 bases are TGTGCCAGCAGCCCGAGCTCCTACAATGAGCAGTTCTTC.

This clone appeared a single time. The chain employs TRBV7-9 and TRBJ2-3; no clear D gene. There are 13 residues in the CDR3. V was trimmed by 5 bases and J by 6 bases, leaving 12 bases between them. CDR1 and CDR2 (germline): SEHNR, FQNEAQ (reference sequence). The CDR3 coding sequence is TGTGCCAGCAGCCCGAAATTAGGGGATACGCAGTATTTT. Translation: CASSPKLGDTQYF.

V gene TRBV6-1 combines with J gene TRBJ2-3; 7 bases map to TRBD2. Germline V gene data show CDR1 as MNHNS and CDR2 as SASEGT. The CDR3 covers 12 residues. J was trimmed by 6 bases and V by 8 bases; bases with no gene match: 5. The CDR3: CASGEGADTQYF. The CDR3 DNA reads TGTGCCAGCGGGGAGGGTGCGGATACGCAGTATTTT.

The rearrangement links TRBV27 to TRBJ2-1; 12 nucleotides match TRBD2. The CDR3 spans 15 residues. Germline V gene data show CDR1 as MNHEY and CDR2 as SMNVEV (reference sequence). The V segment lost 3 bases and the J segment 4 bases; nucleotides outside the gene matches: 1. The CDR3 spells CASSFTSGRYNEQFF. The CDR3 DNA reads TGTGCCAGCAGTTTTACTAGCGGGAGGTACAATGAGCAGTTCTTC.

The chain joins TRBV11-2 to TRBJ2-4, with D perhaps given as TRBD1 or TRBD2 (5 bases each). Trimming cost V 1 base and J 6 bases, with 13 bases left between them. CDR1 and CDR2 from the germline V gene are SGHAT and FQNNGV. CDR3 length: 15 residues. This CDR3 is CASSLVPEGPNIQYF. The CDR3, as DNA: TGTGCCAGCAGCTTAGTCCCTGAGGGGCCAAACATTCAGTACTTC.

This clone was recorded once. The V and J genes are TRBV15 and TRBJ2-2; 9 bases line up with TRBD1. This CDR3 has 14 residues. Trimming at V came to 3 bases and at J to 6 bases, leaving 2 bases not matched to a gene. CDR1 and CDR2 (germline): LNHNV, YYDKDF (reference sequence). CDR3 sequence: CATSSRTGAGELFF. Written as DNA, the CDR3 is TGTGCCACCAGCAGTCGGACAGGGGCCGGGGAGCTGTTTTTT.

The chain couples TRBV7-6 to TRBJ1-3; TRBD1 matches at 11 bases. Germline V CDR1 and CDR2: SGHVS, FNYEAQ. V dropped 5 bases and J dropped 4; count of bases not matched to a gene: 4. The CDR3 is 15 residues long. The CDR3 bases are TGTGCCAGCAGCACGGGACAGGGGGAAGGAAACACCATATATTTT. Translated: CASSTGQGEGNTIYF.

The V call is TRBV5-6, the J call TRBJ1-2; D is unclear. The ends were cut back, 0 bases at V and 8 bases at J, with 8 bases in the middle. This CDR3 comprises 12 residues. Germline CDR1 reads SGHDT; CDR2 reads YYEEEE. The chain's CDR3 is CASSLGPGGYTF. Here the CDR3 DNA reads TGTGCCAGCAGCTTGGGGCCCGGCGGCTACACCTTC. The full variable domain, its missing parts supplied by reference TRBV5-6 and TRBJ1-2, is DAGVTQSPTHLIKTRGQQVTLRCSPKSGHDTVSWYQQALGQGPQFIFQYYEEEERQRGNFPDRFSGHQFPNYSSELNVNALLLGDSALYLCASSLGPGGYTFGSGTRLTVV.

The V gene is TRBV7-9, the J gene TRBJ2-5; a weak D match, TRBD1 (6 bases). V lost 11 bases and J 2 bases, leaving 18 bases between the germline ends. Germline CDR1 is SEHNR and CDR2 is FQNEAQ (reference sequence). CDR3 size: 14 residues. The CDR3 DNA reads TGTGCCTATAGGTGGGGCAGGGGTCAAGAGACCCAGTACTTC. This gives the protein CAYRWGRGQETQYF. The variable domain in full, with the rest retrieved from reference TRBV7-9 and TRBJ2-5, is DTGVSQNPRHKITKRGQNVTFRCDPISEHNRLYWYRQTLGQGPEFLTYFQNEAQLEKSRLLSDRFSAERPKGSFSTLEIQRTEQGDSAMYLCAYRWGRGQETQYFGPGTRLLVL.

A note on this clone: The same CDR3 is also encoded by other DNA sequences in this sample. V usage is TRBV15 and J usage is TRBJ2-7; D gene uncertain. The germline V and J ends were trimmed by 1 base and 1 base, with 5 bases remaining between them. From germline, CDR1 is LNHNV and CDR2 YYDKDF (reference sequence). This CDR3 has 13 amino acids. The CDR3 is CATSRGGSYEQYF. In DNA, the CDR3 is TGTGCCACCAGCAGAGGAGGATCCTACGAGCAGTACTTC.

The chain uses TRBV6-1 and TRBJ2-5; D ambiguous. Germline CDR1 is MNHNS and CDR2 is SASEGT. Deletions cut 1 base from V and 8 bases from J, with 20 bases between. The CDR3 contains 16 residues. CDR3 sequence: CASSEDYILGGETQYF. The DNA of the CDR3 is TGTGCCAGCAGTGAAGATTACATCCTAGGTGGAGAAACCCAGTACTTC.

In DNA, the CDR3 is TGTGCCAGCAGCCAAGTCGAAGCTACTAATGAAAAACTGTTTTTT. Translated: CASSQVEATNEKLFF. This rearrangement joins TRBV4-2 to TRBJ1-4, with unresolved D. V lost 1 base, J lost 2 bases, and 8 bases lay in between. The CDR3 is 15 residues long. CDR1 and CDR2 from the germline V gene are LGHNA and YNFKEQ.

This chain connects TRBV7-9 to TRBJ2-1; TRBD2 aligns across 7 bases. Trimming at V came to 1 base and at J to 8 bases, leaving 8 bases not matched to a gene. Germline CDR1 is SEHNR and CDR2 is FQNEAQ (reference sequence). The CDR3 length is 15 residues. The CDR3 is CASSLVSGASDEQFF. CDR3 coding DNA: TGTGCCAGCAGCTTAGTCAGCGGGGCCTCGGATGAGCAGTTCTTC.

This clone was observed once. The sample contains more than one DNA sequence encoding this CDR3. CDR3 DNA sequence: TGTGCCAGCAGCTTGTGGGGTCCGGGCGAATCGATGGCTTTCTTT. Translating gives CASSLWGPGESMAFF. The chain employs TRBV5-4 and TRBJ1-1; no definite D call. The germline V and J ends were trimmed by 1 base and 11 bases, with 21 bases remaining between them. Germline CDR1 is SGHNT and CDR2 is YYREEE (reference sequence). This CDR3 region has 15 residues.

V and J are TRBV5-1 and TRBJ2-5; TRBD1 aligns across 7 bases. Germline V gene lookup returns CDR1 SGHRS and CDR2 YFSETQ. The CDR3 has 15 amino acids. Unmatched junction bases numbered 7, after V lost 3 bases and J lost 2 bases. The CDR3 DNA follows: TGCGCCAGCAGCTCTTTTCCGGGACAGCAAGAGACCCAGTACTTC. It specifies CASSSFPGQQETQYF.

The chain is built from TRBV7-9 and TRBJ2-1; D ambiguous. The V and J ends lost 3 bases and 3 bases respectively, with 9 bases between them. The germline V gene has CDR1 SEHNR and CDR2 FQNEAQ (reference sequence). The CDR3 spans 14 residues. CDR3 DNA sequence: TGTGCCAGCAGCTTGCCGAACAACTACAATGAGCAGTTCTTC. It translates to CASSLPNNYNEQFF.

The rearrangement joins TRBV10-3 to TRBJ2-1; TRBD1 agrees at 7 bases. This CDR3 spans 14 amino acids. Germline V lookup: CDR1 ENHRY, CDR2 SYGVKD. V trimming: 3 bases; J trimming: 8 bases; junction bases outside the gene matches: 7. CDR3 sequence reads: CAISDPGGGYEQFF. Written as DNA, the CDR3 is TGTGCCATCAGTGATCCAGGGGGTGGGTATGAGCAGTTCTTC.

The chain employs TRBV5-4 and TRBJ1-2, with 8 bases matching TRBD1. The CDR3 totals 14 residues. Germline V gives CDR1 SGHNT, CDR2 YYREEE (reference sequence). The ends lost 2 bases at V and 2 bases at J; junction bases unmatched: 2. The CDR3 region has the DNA TGTGCCAGCAGCTTTGACAGGGGCAACTATGGCTACACCTTC. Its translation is CASSFDRGNYGYTF.